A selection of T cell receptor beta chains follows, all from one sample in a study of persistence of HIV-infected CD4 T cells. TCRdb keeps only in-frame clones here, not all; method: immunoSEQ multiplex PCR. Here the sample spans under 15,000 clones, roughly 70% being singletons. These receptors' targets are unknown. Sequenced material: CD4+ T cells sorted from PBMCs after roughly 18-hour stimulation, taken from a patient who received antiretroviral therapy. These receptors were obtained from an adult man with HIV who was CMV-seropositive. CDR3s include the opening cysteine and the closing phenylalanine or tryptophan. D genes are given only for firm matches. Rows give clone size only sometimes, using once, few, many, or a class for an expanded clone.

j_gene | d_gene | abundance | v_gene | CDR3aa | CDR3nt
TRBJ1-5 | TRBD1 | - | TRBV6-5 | CASSYSTGRQPQHF | TGTGCCAGCAGTTATTCGACAGGGAGACAGCCCCAGCATTTT
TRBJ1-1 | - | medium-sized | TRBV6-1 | CASSEKKTGGAEAFF | TGTGCCAGCAGTGAAAAAAAGACAGGCGGAGCTGAAGCTTTCTTT
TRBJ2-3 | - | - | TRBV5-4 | CASSLDGGASLTQYF | TGTGCCAGCAGCTTGGACGGGGGAGCCTCCCTTACGCAGTATTTT
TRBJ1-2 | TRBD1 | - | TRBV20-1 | CSASSEGARGYTF | TGCAGTGCTAGTAGTGAGGGGGCGAGGGGCTACACCTTC
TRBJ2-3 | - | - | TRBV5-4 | CASSLDSGSTDTQYF | TGTGCCAGCAGCTTGGACTCAGGGAGCACAGATACGCAGTATTTT
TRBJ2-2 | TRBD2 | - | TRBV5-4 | CASSLLSGGINTGELFF | TGTGCCAGCAGCTTGCTAAGCGGGGGGATTAACACCGGGGAGCTGTTTTTT
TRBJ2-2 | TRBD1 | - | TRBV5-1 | CASSTGQVNTGELFF | TGCGCCAGCAGCACGGGACAGGTGAACACCGGGGAGCTGTTTTTT
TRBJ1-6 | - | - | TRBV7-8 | CASRTDDNSPLHF | TGTGCCAGCAGAACTGATGATAATTCACCCCTCCACTTT
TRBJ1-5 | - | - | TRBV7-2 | CASSLGPWSNQPQHF | TGTGCCAGCAGCTTAGGTCCCTGGAGCAATCAGCCCCAGCATTTT
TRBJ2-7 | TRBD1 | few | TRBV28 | CASSFPGQTYEQYF | TGTGCCAGCAGTTTTCCGGGACAGACCTACGAGCAGTACTTC
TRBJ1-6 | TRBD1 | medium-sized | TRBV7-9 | CASSKVTLQGDNSPLHF | TGTGCCAGCAGCAAAGTAACCTTACAGGGGGATAATTCACCCCTCCACTTT
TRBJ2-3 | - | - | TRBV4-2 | CASGTGAGPEDTQYF | TGTGCCAGTGGTACGGGGGCGGGGCCGGAAGATACGCAGTATTTT
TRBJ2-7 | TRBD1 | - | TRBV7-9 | CASSLKRQGLGEQYF | TGTGCCAGCAGCCTAAAGAGACAGGGGTTGGGCGAGCAGTACTTC
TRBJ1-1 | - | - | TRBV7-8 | CASSLAPAGDLNTEAFF | TGTGCCAGCAGCTTAGCGCCGGCAGGGGATTTAAACACTGAAGCTTTCTTT
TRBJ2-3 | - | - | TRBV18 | CASSPFDTQYF | TGTGCCAGCTCACCTTTTGATACGCAGTATTTT
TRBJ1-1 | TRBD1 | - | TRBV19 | CASSIQGATYEAFF | TGTGCCAGTAGTATTCAGGGGGCGACCTATGAAGCTTTCTTT
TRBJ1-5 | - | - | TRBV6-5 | CASGRGISNQPQHF | TGTGCCAGCGGCAGGGGAATTAGCAATCAGCCCCAGCATTTT
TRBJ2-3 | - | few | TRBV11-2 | CASSLRRVLRALTDTQYF | TGTGCCAGCAGCTTACGCCGTGTGCTACGGGCCCTCACAGATACGCAGTATTTT
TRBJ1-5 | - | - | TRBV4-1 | CASSQEAGGNQPQHF | TGCGCCAGCAGCCAAGAAGCGGGAGGCAATCAGCCCCAGCATTTT
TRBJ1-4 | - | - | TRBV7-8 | CASSPGTISNEKLFF | TGTGCCAGCAGCCCGGGAACCATTTCGAATGAAAAACTGTTTTTT
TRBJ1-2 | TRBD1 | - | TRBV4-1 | CASSQGGEGAGIYGYTF | TGCGCCAGCAGCCAAGGGGGTGAGGGGGCAGGTATCTATGGCTACACCTTC
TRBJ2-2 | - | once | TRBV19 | CASSIGSHTGELFF | TGTGCCAGTAGTATCGGTTCTCACACCGGGGAGCTGTTTTTT